These 27 T cell receptor beta chains originate from one sample sequenced in a study of siplizumab effects on memory and regulatory T cells. These receptors' targets are unknown. Assay used: immunoSEQ multiplex PCR; TCRdb lists only in-frame clones, some missing. Of more than 12,000 clones listed, around 40% are singletons. The mixed lymphocyte reaction cells were grown together in coculture at 37°C for about six days. The sample was CFSE-low (dividing) CD4+ T cells sorted from an allogeneic mixed lymphocyte reaction. Receptor source: a human donor in good health; the cells came from an allogeneic mixed lymphocyte reaction. Some clones in this sample may be carry-over from other donors' samples.

For this clone: The sample has other DNA sequences that encode this CDR3 too. The V and J genes are TRBV5-1 and TRBJ2-7; D call uncertain. Trimming took 4 bases from V and 0 from J, leaving 8 bases between them. The CDR3 has 13 residues. The germline gives CDR1 SGHRS, CDR2 YFSETQ. CDR3 sequence (DNA): TGCGCCAGCAGCCTAGACGGCTCCTACGAGCAGTACTTC. It codes for CASSLDGSYEQYF.

This clone was detected a few times. CDR3: CASKTTPLKSGTGASEQFF. The CDR3 nucleotides read TGTGCCAGCAAAACTACGCCCCTTAAGTCAGGTACGGGAGCGAGTGAGCAGTTCTTC. This rearrangement joins TRBV19 to TRBJ2-1; D possibly corresponds to TRBD2 (6 bases). V lost 9 bases, J lost 9 bases, and 36 bases lay in between. The CDR3 covers 19 residues. Germline CDR1 and CDR2: LNHDA and SQIVND (reference sequence).

This clone was seen a handful of times. CDR3 region: CSVDETGVGTEAFF. The CDR3 DNA follows: TGCAGCGTTGACGAAACAGGGGTGGGCACTGAAGCTTTCTTT. The chain is built from TRBV29-1 and TRBJ1-1, with 7 bases that match TRBD1. With 3 bases clipped from V and 4 bases from J, the junction kept 8 bases outside the gene matches. Germline V gives CDR1 SQVTM, CDR2 ANQGSEA. The CDR3 length is 14 residues.

This rearrangement joins TRBV6-5 to TRBJ1-2, with 10 bases identical to TRBD1. CDR1 and CDR2 from the germline V gene are MNHEY and SVGAGI. V shed 5 bases, J shed 3 bases, and the junction held 6 bases outside the gene matches. This CDR3 spans 15 amino acids. The chain's CDR3 is CASSSGTGAHYGYTF. The CDR3 nucleotides are TGTGCCAGCAGTAGCGGGACAGGGGCTCACTATGGCTACACCTTC.

The chain couples TRBV5-3 to TRBJ1-1, with D tentatively TRBD1 (6 bases). TRBV5-3 is an ORF; its function is uncertain. Trimming took 8 bases from V and 7 from J, leaving 15 bases between them. The CDR3 sequence is 12 residues long. The CDR3 sequence: CASTMYRVEAFF. As DNA, the CDR3 is TGTGCCAGCACGATGTACAGGGTTGAAGCTTTCTTT.

The chain recombines TRBV4-1 with TRBJ2-1; 8 nucleotides line up with TRBD2. Germline CDR1 is MGHRA and CDR2 is YSYEKL. Trimming took 4 bases from V and 6 from J; bases not matched to a gene: 14. This CDR3 is 17 amino acids long. The CDR3 DNA follows: TGCGCCAGCAGCCCAAGCCGGATGATAGCGGGGTCCAATGAGCAGTTCTTC. Amino acids: CASSPSRMIAGSNEQFF.

This clone was observed a handful of times. V and J are TRBV7-9 and TRBJ1-2, with D unclear. This CDR3 has 15 residues. Germline assignment: CDR1 SEHNR and CDR2 FQNEAQ (reference sequence). V was cut by 5 bases and J by 4 bases, with 17 bases left in between. The CDR3 spells CASSLSIGEGYGYTF. The CDR3 coding sequence is TGTGCCAGCAGCCTCTCGATCGGCGAAGGCTATGGCTACACCTTC.

The V and J genes are TRBV18 and TRBJ2-1; 7 nucleotides match TRBD1. Germline V lookup: CDR1 KGHSH, CDR2 LQKENI. V shed 2 bases, J shed 5 bases, and the junction held 3 bases outside the gene matches. The CDR3 extends over 14 amino acids. CDR3: CASSPTGQNNEQFF. In DNA form, the CDR3 reads TGTGCCAGCTCACCAACGGGACAGAACAATGAGCAGTTCTTC.

The V call is TRBV19, the J call TRBJ2-2; 9 bases agree with TRBD1. Germline loops: CDR1 LNHDA, CDR2 SQIVND (reference sequence). Trimming took 6 bases from V and 4 from J; bases not matched to a gene: 9. This CDR3 has 16 residues. The DNA of the CDR3 is TGTGCCAGTAGACCACAGGGGGCGAGTATCACCGGGGAGCTGTTTTTT. Its protein is CASRPQGASITGELFF.

The V gene is TRBV27, the J gene TRBJ2-6; TRBD1 matches 11 bases. The CDR3 sequence is 19 residues long. CDR1 is MNHEY and CDR2 is SMNVEV in the germline V gene (reference sequence). V dropped 3 bases and J dropped 0; count of bases not matched to a gene: 7. The CDR3 DNA reads TGTGCCAGCAGTTTCTGGGGTGGGACAGGGGGCTCTGGGGCCAACGTCCTGACTTTC. Encoded protein: CASSFWGGTGGSGANVLTF. Filled out from reference TRBV27 and TRBJ2-6, the complete variable domain reads EAQVTQNPRYLITVTGKKLTVTCSQNMNHEYMSWYRQDPGLGLRQIYYSMNVEVTDKGDVPEGYKVSRKEKRNFPLILESPSPNQTSLYFCASSFWGGTGGSGANVLTFGAGSRLTVL.

This clone appeared a few times. The chain has TRBV12-1 and TRBJ2-5; the table's D call, TRBD2, was not checked against the DNA. TRBV12-1 is tagged as a pseudogene. The CDR3 covers 17 residues. The CDR3 protein is CASSFDVGLAGGETQYF. The CDR3 nucleotides read TGTGCCAGCAGCTTTGACGTTGGACTAGCGGGAGGGGAGACCCAGTACTTC.

The chain uses TRBV10-3 and TRBJ2-1, with TRBD1 matching 10 bases. CDR3 length equals 15 residues. V dropped 10 bases and J dropped 0; count of bases not matched to a gene: 6. CDR1 is ENHRY and CDR2 is SYGVKD in the germline V gene. The CDR3 DNA is TGTGCCACAATGACAGGGGGCGCCTCCTACAATGAGCAGTTCTTC. This gives the protein CATMTGGASYNEQFF.

V and J are TRBV5-4 and TRBJ2-1; possibly TRBD2 for D (6 bases). Germline CDR1 SGHNT, CDR2 YYREEE (reference sequence). There are 16 residues in the CDR3. V dropped 3 bases and J dropped 10 bases, with 23 bases sitting between them. The CDR3 sequence is CASSSSTGVNYLEQFF. For the CDR3, the DNA is TGTGCCAGCAGCTCCTCTACGGGAGTAAACTATCTCGAGCAGTTCTTC.

In its sample, this clone ranks as medium-sized. This chain joins TRBV19 and TRBJ1-2; no definite D call. The length of the CDR3 is 12 residues. The V and J ends lost 6 bases and 3 bases respectively, with 8 bases between them. Germline values: CDR1 LNHDA, CDR2 SQIVND (reference sequence). CDR3 in amino acids: CASSPGDYGYTF. CDR3 DNA: TGTGCCAGTAGCCCCGGCGACTATGGCTACACCTTC.

Judged by abundance, this clone is medium-sized. The sample has other DNA sequences that encode this CDR3 too. The rearrangement uses TRBV19 and TRBJ2-7, with 7 bases lining up with TRBD1. Germline loops: CDR1 LNHDA, CDR2 SQIVND (reference sequence). Losses at the gene ends were 7 bases for V and 3 bases for J; bases not matched to a gene: 3. The CDR3 runs 12 residues. CDR3 in amino acids: CASIGDSYEQYF. Here the CDR3 DNA reads TGTGCCAGTATCGGGGACAGCTACGAGCAGTACTTC.

This chain uses TRBV9 with TRBJ1-1, with 9 nucleotides matching TRBD1. The V and J ends lost 4 bases and 3 bases, in that order; junction bases with no gene match: 4. The germline V gene encodes CDR1 SGDLS and CDR2 YYNGEE. The CDR3 has 14 residues. CDR3 in DNA: TGTGCCAGCAGCTCCCGGGACAGGGACACTGAAGCTTTCTTT. Residues: CASSSRDRDTEAFF.

V usage is TRBV5-5 and J usage is TRBJ2-7, with a tentative D call TRBD2 (5 bases). V lost 2 bases and J 0 bases, leaving 12 bases between the germline ends. This CDR3 has 15 amino acids. Germline-derived CDR1 and CDR2 are SGHKS and YYEKEE (reference sequence). CDR3 nucleotide sequence: TGTGCCAGCAGCTTCAGTGGACTCGCCTCCTACGAGCAGTACTTC. It encodes CASSFSGLASYEQYF.

This clone was seen more than once but under ten times. This sequence joins TRBV29-1 and TRBJ1-1; D possibly corresponds to TRBD1 (5 bases). CDR3 length: 14 residues. Trimming took 0 bases from V and 4 from J, leaving 12 bases between them. Germline assignment: CDR1 SQVTM and CDR2 ANQGSEA. In DNA form, the CDR3 reads TGCAGCGTTGAAGATCGGTCAGGGTTCACTGAAGCTTTCTTT. Translation gives CSVEDRSGFTEAFF.

The chain has TRBV7-9 and TRBJ2-3; 12 bases map to TRBD2. J lost 6 bases, V lost 5 bases, and 9 bases had no gene match. CDR3 length equals 16 residues. Germline CDR1 SEHNR, CDR2 FQNEAQ (reference sequence). The chain's CDR3 is CASSPRLAGVRDTQYF. CDR3 sequence (DNA): TGTGCCAGCAGCCCCAGACTAGCGGGAGTACGGGATACGCAGTATTTT. Full variable domain (remainder filled in from reference TRBV7-9 and TRBJ2-3): DTGVSQNPRHKITKRGQNVTFRCDPISEHNRLYWYRQTLGQGPEFLTYFQNEAQLEKSRLLSDRFSAERPKGSFSTLEIQRTEQGDSAMYLCASSPRLAGVRDTQYFGPGTRLTVL.

This clone turned up a few times. The rearrangement uses TRBV28 and TRBJ2-3, with D possibly TRBD2 on 6 matching bases. Germline values: CDR1 MDHEN, CDR2 SYDVKM. The CDR3 is 14 amino acids. With 4 bases removed from V and 2 bases from J, the gap between germline ends came to 10 bases. In DNA, the CDR3 is TGTGCCAGCAGTTCGCGGGGAATCACAGATACGCAGTATTTT. Its protein is CASSSRGITDTQYF.

V and J are TRBV15 and TRBJ1-5; 8 nucleotides line up with TRBD1. The CDR3 runs 15 residues. The V and J ends lost 2 bases and 7 bases, in that order; junction bases with no gene match: 7. The germline gives CDR1 LNHNV, CDR2 YYDKDF (reference sequence). The CDR3 bases are TGTGCCACCAGCAGATCTGACAGGGGTGGCCAGCCCCAGCATTTT. Translation: CATSRSDRGGQPQHF. Full variable domain (remainder filled in from reference TRBV15 and TRBJ1-5): DAMVIQNPRYQVTQFGKPVTLSCSQTLNHNVMYWYQQKSSQAPKLLFHYYDKDFNNEADTPDNFQSRRPNTSFCFLDIRSPGLGDTAMYLCATSRSDRGGQPQHFGDGTRLSIL.

The sample holds a few counts of this clone. V is TRBV2 and J is TRBJ1-5, with D perhaps TRBD1 (6 bases). The CDR3 is 15 residues long. The germline gives CDR1 SNHLY, CDR2 FYNNEI. V dropped 1 base and J dropped 3 bases, with 10 bases sitting between them. The CDR3 nucleotides read TGTGCCAGCAGTGAAGGGGGGGCCATCAATCAGCCCCAGCATTTT. Amino acids: CASSEGGAINQPQHF.

The V call is TRBV19, the J call TRBJ2-7; 8 nucleotides agree with TRBD2. Germline V gene data show CDR1 as LNHDA and CDR2 as SQIVND (reference sequence). The CDR3 sequence is 15 residues long. V lost 5 bases, J lost 5 bases, and 11 bases stayed unmatched. CDR3 region: CASSPVGTRAHEQYF. The CDR3 coding sequence is TGTGCCAGTAGTCCCGTCGGGACTAGAGCCCACGAGCAGTACTTC.

This clone is labeled medium-sized. V and J are TRBV5-1 and TRBJ2-7; no clear D gene. The CDR3 consists of 14 residues. Germline V lookup: CDR1 SGHRS, CDR2 YFSETQ. Deletions cut 4 bases from V and 4 bases from J, with 15 bases between. The CDR3 nucleotides are TGCGCCAGCAGCCCAGATCTTCCCTTTTACGAGCAGTACTTC. It codes for CASSPDLPFYEQYF.

The chain links TRBV7-9 to TRBJ2-3; D not certain. CDR1 SEHNR and CDR2 FQNEAQ come from the germline V gene (reference sequence). Trimming took off 5 bases at V and 0 bases at J, with 18 bases between the two ends. The CDR3 is 17 amino acids. Here the CDR3 reads CASSLGVHGRSTDTQYF. The CDR3, as DNA: TGTGCCAGCAGCCTCGGAGTTCATGGGCGTAGCACAGATACGCAGTATTTT. Supplemented by reference TRBV7-9 and TRBJ2-3, the full variable domain reads DTGVSQNPRHKITKRGQNVTFRCDPISEHNRLYWYRQTLGQGPEFLTYFQNEAQLEKSRLLSDRFSAERPKGSFSTLEIQRTEQGDSAMYLCASSLGVHGRSTDTQYFGPGTRLTVL.

This clone was seen a handful of times. The chain has TRBV28 and TRBJ1-6; no definite D call. The CDR3 spans 13 residues. Germline assignment: CDR1 MDHEN and CDR2 SYDVKM. V was clipped by 8 bases and J by 0 bases, with 5 bases between them. CDR3 in amino acids: CASLPSYNSPLHF. CDR3 in DNA: TGTGCCAGCCTCCCCTCCTATAATTCACCCCTCCACTTT.

The chain has TRBV7-9 and TRBJ1-1; D is perhaps TRBD1 (6 bases). The CDR3 runs 15 residues. CDR1 is SEHNR, CDR2 FQNEAQ, per germline (reference sequence). Between the trimmed V and J ends, which lost 5 bases and 11 bases, there was a span of 24 bases. The CDR3 nucleotides read TGTGCCAGCAGCCAAGAAATTCTTACTGGGGGCTTGGCTTTCTTT. It translates to CASSQEILTGGLAFF.